This note documents a single TCR beta chain sequence. Its antigen is not known. Generated by immunoSEQ multiplex PCR, the TCRdb table keeps only in-frame clones and is missing some. The data hold approximately 44,000 clones, with around 84% observed a single time. Trimming at V came to 3 bases and at J to 12 bases, leaving 9 bases not matched to a gene. The germline V gene has CDR1 SGHRS and CDR2 YFSETQ. The CDR3 sequence is 15 residues long. Time point specified: recipient sample about 28 days before transplant, after cytoreduction. These data belong to a study of T cell clonotyping in hematopoietic cell transplantation. Background on the study: Recipients' pretransplant samples followed cytoreduction.

Study-level findings and limits: After transplant, recipient diversity fell while pathologically expanded clonotypes grew through day 180.

This chain joins TRBV5-1 and TRBJ1-4, with TRBD1 matching over 12 bases. The clonotype was recovered from a man between 60 and 75 years old with myelodysplastic syndrome. Some clones in this sample may be carry-over from other donors' samples. Material: peripheral blood mononuclear cells, obtained before stem cell transplant. Here the CDR3 reads CASSSGQGAFLQLFF. CDR3 coding DNA: TGCGCCAGCAGCTCGGGACAGGGGGCTTTTTTGCAACTGTTTTTT. Drawing the rest from reference TRBV5-1 and TRBJ1-4, the complete variable domain is KAGVTQTPRYLIKTRGQQVTLSCSPISGHRSVSWYQQTPGQGLQFLFEYFSETQRNKGNFPGRFSGRQFSNSRSEMNVSTLELGDSALYLCASSSGQGAFLQLFFGSGTQLSVL.